A selection of T cell receptor beta chains follows, all from one sample in a study of CD8+ T cells in alopecia areata. Profiled with immunoSEQ multiplex PCR; TCRdb holds only in-frame clones, not every one. The data hold more than 95,000 clones, with approximately 60% observed a single time. Sequences were derived from CD4+ T cells sorted from blood, sampled at week 4, from a patient treated with tofacitinib. Source of these receptors: a human donor with alopecia areata. The CDR3 runs from the conserved cysteine through the conserved F or W. D genes are given only for firm matches.

v_call	d_call	j_call	cdr3_aa	cdr3_nt
TRBV5-1	NA	TRBJ1-2	CASSVRADGANYGYTF	TGCGCCAGCAGCGTCCGGGCCGATGGAGCTAACTATGGCTACACCTTC
TRBV30	NA	TRBJ2-3	CAWRRGDTQYF	TGTGCCTGGAGGCGTGGAGATACGCAGTATTTT
TRBV30	NA	TRBJ2-1	CAWSARTSSPYNEQFF	TGTGCCTGGAGTGCTCGGACCTCCTCACCCTACAATGAGCAGTTCTTC
TRBV27	TRBD2	TRBJ2-7	CASSRAGLARYEQYF	TGTGCCAGCAGCCGCGCGGGACTAGCAAGATACGAGCAGTACTTC
TRBV7-9	NA	TRBJ2-2	CASSFLTPSHGELFF	TGTGCCAGCAGCTTTTTGACACCGAGTCACGGGGAGCTGTTTTTT
TRBV28	NA	TRBJ2-7	CASSLQGQSYEQYF	TGTGCCAGCAGTTTACAAGGACAGAGCTACGAGCAGTACTTC
TRBV5-6	TRBD1	TRBJ2-5	CASSSKDRGRAETQYF	TGTGCCAGCAGCTCTAAGGACAGGGGGCGCGCGGAGACCCAGTACTTC
TRBV5-1	NA	TRBJ2-5	CASRDTGGGETQYF	TGCGCCAGCAGGGACACCGGGGGCGGAGAGACCCAGTACTTC
TRBV29-1	TRBD1	TRBJ2-5	CSARTGPETQYF	TGCAGCGCTAGGACAGGACCGGAGACCCAGTACTTC
TRBV29-1	TRBD1	TRBJ2-7	CSVVYGTVFSEQYF	TGCAGCGTTGTTTACGGGACAGTTTTCTCCGAGCAGTACTTC
TRBV4-1	TRBD2	TRBJ2-1	CASSHLGGRFNEQFF	TGCGCCAGCAGCCACCTTGGCGGGAGGTTTAATGAGCAGTTCTTC
TRBV30	NA	TRBJ2-7	CAWKRWGAGLYEQYF	TGTGCCTGGAAGCGTTGGGGGGCCGGTTTATACGAGCAGTACTTC